Below, 27 T cell receptor beta chains from the same sample are listed, as sequenced in a study of T cell repertoires in cytomegalovirus infection. TCRdb independently ran MiXCR on the reads; one entry per CDR3 protein. Here the sample spans 200,000 to 300,000 distinct CDR3 sequences, roughly an eighth being singletons. The sequencing sample was made of PBMCs. The receptors here all came from a human donor in good health (CMV status not recorded). Some clones in this sample may be carry-over from other donors' samples.

The V and J genes are TRBV11-3 and TRBJ2-7, with D possibly being TRBD2 (5 bases). This CDR3 is built from 12 residues. The germline V gene has CDR1 SGHNT and CDR2 YENEEA. V dropped 2 bases and J dropped 6 bases, with 8 bases sitting between them. The CDR3 is CASSLTRGEQYF. DNA of the CDR3: TGTGCCAGCAGCTTAACTCGGGGCGAGCAGTACTTC.

This clonotype was observed a few times. The V call is TRBV2, the J call TRBJ2-2, with D tentatively TRBD2 (7 bases). V dropped 8 bases and J dropped 5 bases, with 15 bases sitting between them. Germline assignment: CDR1 SNHLY and CDR2 FYNNEI. There are 14 residues in the CDR3. CDR3: CASGRGGRTGELFF. The CDR3 DNA is TGTGCCAGCGGAAGGGGGGGTAGGACCGGGGAGCTGTTTTTT.

This clonotype was picked up a small number of times. The V gene is TRBV6-6, the J gene TRBJ1-5; maybe TRBD1 (5 bases). CDR1 MNHNY and CDR2 SVGAGI come from the germline V gene (reference sequence). V dropped 6 bases and J dropped 7 bases, with 16 bases sitting between them. The CDR3 sequence is 14 residues long. The CDR3, as DNA: TGTGCCAGCAGGCCCCGGGGGTGGGGGCAGCCCCAGCATTTT. Encoded protein: CASRPRGWGQPQHF.

This clonotype was picked up a small number of times. V is TRBV20-1 and J is TRBJ2-2; D is undetermined. V shed 6 bases and J shed 0 bases, with 8 bases lying between them. The germline V gene has CDR1 DFQATT and CDR2 SNEGSKA (reference sequence). The CDR3 runs 13 residues. CDR3 in DNA: TGCAGTGCCTTACTCGCGAACACCGGGGAGCTGTTTTTT. Its translation: CSALLANTGELFF.

This clonotype occurred many times. The chain links TRBV7-6 to TRBJ2-5, with 8 bases fitting TRBD2. The CDR3 is 15 amino acids. Looked up from germline, CDR1 is SGHVS and CDR2 is FNYEAQ. J gave up 2 bases and V 5 bases, and 7 bases lay outside the gene matches. CDR3 sequence: CASSIKRGKQETQYF. CDR3 DNA sequence: TGTGCCAGCAGCATAAAGCGGGGGAAACAAGAGACCCAGTACTTC.

This clonotype was recorded at least ten times. V is TRBV19 and J is TRBJ2-7; D may be TRBD1 or TRBD2 (6 bases each). Germline V gene lookup returns CDR1 LNHDA and CDR2 SQIVND (reference sequence). V gave up 5 bases and J gave up 2 bases, with 16 bases separating them. The CDR3 is 15 amino acids. CDR3 DNA sequence: TGTGCCAGTAGTTCGGCGGGACATCAAGCCTACGAGCAGTACTTC. Translation: CASSSAGHQAYEQYF. The full variable domain, in which reference TRBV19 and TRBJ2-7 provide the parts outside the CDR3, is DGGITQSPKYLFRKEGQNVTLSCEQNLNHDAMYWYRQDPGQGLRLIYYSQIVNDFQKGDIAEGYSVSREKKESFPLTVTSAQKNPTAFYLCASSSAGHQAYEQYFGPGTRLTVT.

V is TRBV7-6 and J is TRBJ2-2; D is unclear. Germline CDR1 is SGHVS and CDR2 is FNYEAQ. This CDR3 comprises 15 residues. Deletions cut 0 bases from V and 2 bases from J, with 7 bases between. In DNA, the CDR3 is TGTGCCAGCAGCTTAGCGCACGGCAACACCGGGGAGCTGTTTTTT. It is translated as CASSLAHGNTGELFF.

This clonotype was detected only a few times. This chain uses TRBV11-2 with TRBJ2-3; D gene ambiguous. The germline V gene has CDR1 SGHAT and CDR2 FQNNGV. This CDR3 comprises 16 residues. V was shortened by 4 bases and J by 0 bases, with 14 bases between the two germline ends. The CDR3 DNA sequence: TGTGCCAGCAGCTCCGGACGACCTTCTAGCACAGATACGCAGTATTTT. Translation gives CASSSGRPSSTDTQYF.

This clonotype came up many times. The genes are TRBV10-3 and TRBJ2-2; 13 positions match TRBD2. The CDR3 is 14 residues long. Losses at the gene ends were 6 bases for V and 7 bases for J; bases not matched to a gene: 2. Per the germline V gene, CDR1 is ENHRY and CDR2 is SYGVKD. The CDR3 spells CAIRGLAGVGELFF. DNA for the CDR3: TGTGCCATCAGAGGACTAGCGGGAGTCGGGGAGCTGTTTTTT.

Note on this clonotype: One junction end does not reproduce the germline sequence, and a read error may be involved. The J gene is TRBJ2-3, the V gene TRBV23-1; 8 bases are a match to TRBD1. TRBV23-1 is placed among ORFs of uncertain function. The CDR3 is 17 residues long. CDR3 nucleotides: TGCGCCAGCAGTCGACCGGGACAGGAGGGGGTCACAGATACGCAGTGTTTT. It encodes CASSRPGQEGVTDTQCF.

This clonotype was detected ten times or more. For the CDR3, the DNA is TGTGCCAGCAGCACTACCGGGACCTACAATGAGCAGTTCTTC. It yields the protein CASSTTGTYNEQFF. The genes are TRBV7-3 and TRBJ2-1; the D gene is possibly TRBD2 (5 bases). V lost 5 bases and J 2 bases, leaving 10 bases between the germline ends. The CDR3 extends over 14 amino acids. The germline V gene encodes CDR1 SGHTA and CDR2 FQGTGA. Full variable domain (remainder filled in from reference TRBV7-3 and TRBJ2-1): GAGVSQTPSNKVTEKGKYVELRCDPISGHTALYWYRQSLGQGPEFLIYFQGTGAADDSGLPNDRFFAVRPEGSVSTLKIQRTERGDSAVYLCASSTTGTYNEQFFGPGTRLTVL.

V usage is TRBV12-3 or TRBV12-4 and J usage is TRBJ1-4; D remains ambiguous. The CDR3 spans 15 residues. V was clipped by 5 bases and J by 0 bases, with 10 bases between them. The CDR3 DNA reads TGTGCCAGCAGTAAATGGGGAGCAACTAATGAAAAACTGTTTTTT. This codes for CASSKWGATNEKLFF.

Many counts were recorded for this clonotype. The V call is TRBV12-3 or TRBV12-4, the J call TRBJ2-1; no clear D gene. This CDR3 has 14 residues. The V gene lost 5 bases and the J gene lost 5 bases, with 13 bases spanning the gap. The CDR3 sequence: CASSRSYGHNEQFF. The CDR3 coding sequence is TGTGCCAGCAGTCGCTCGTACGGACACAATGAGCAGTTCTTC.

This clonotype has ten or more counts. This chain connects TRBV7-2 to TRBJ1-5; D might be TRBD1 (6 bases). V was cut by 5 bases and J by 3 bases, with 14 bases left in between. Germline CDR1 and CDR2: SGHTA and FQGNSA. CDR3 size: 15 residues. CDR3: CASSPGGTHNQPQHF. CDR3 DNA: TGTGCCAGCAGCCCCGGAGGGACACACAATCAGCCCCAGCATTTT.

Only a few counts were recorded for this clonotype. The CDR3 spells CASSLGPQADTQYF. The CDR3 coding sequence is TGTGCCAGCAGCTTGGGACCTCAGGCAGATACGCAGTATTTT. The chain links TRBV5-4 to TRBJ2-3, with no clear D. The CDR3 runs 14 residues. The germline CDR1 and CDR2 sequences are SGHNT and YYREEE (reference sequence). Trimming cost V 0 bases and J 4 bases, with 9 bases left between them.

This clonotype was detected ten times or more. The CDR3 sequence: CASSLTSDTQYF. Written as DNA, the CDR3 is TGTGCCAGCAGCTTAACTTCAGATACGCAGTATTTT. The chain carries TRBV7-2 and TRBJ2-3; D uncertain. The CDR3 extends over 12 amino acids. V was pared by 2 bases and J by 4 bases, with 4 bases between. Per germline, CDR1 SGHTA and CDR2 FQGNSA. The full variable domain, in which reference TRBV7-2 and TRBJ2-3 provide the parts outside the CDR3, is GAGVSQSPSNKVTEKGKDVELRCDPISGHTALYWYRQSLGQGLEFLIYFQGNSAPDKSGLPSDRFSAERTGGSVSTLTIQRTQQEDSAVYLCASSLTSDTQYFGPGTRLTVL.

This clonotype occurred once. The chain links TRBV6-6 to TRBJ1-6; D is perhaps TRBD1 (6 bases). CDR3 length: 14 residues. Between the trimmed V and J ends, which lost 2 bases and 7 bases, there was a span of 9 bases. CDR1 and CDR2 from the germline V gene are MNHNY and SVGAGI (reference sequence). This CDR3 is CASSYGQNNSPLHF. The CDR3 DNA reads TGTGCCAGCAGTTACGGACAGAACAATTCACCCCTCCACTTT.

The gene calls are TRBV2 and TRBJ2-5; 15 bases match TRBD2. Germline lookup yields CDR1 SNHLY and CDR2 FYNNEI. The CDR3 spans 17 residues. Trimming took 5 bases from V and 0 from J; bases not matched to a gene: 4. The CDR3 is CASSRTSGRVYQETQYF. The CDR3 coding sequence is TGTGCCAGCAGTAGGACTAGCGGGAGGGTGTACCAAGAGACCCAGTACTTC.

This clonotype was picked up many times. J is TRBJ2-3 and V is TRBV7-2; 7 positions agree with TRBD1. V dropped 5 bases and J dropped 4; count of bases not matched to a gene: 6. This CDR3 is 14 amino acids long. From germline, CDR1 is SGHTA and CDR2 FQGNSA. The CDR3 spells CASSLTGAADTQYF. The CDR3 DNA reads TGTGCCAGCAGCCTAACAGGGGCGGCAGATACGCAGTATTTT. Based on the CDR3 plus reference TRBV7-2 and TRBJ2-3, the full variable domain is GAGVSQSPSNKVTEKGKDVELRCDPISGHTALYWYRQSLGQGLEFLIYFQGNSAPDKSGLPSDRFSAERTGGSVSTLTIQRTQQEDSAVYLCASSLTGAADTQYFGPGTRLTVL.

This chain uses TRBV29-1 with TRBJ1-2; weak D call: TRBD1 (5 bases). The germline gives CDR1 SQVTM, CDR2 ANQGSEA. The CDR3 has 12 residues. The V end lost 0 bases, the J end lost 5 bases, and 7 bases lay between the germline ends. This chain's CDR3 is CSVEDDSYGYTF. The CDR3 nucleotides read TGCAGCGTTGAAGACGACAGTTATGGCTACACCTTC.

This clonotype appeared a few times. V usage is TRBV9 and J usage is TRBJ2-1, with 7 nucleotides matching TRBD2. Trimming took 2 bases from V and 5 from J; bases not matched to a gene: 7. CDR1 is SGDLS, CDR2 YYNGEE, per germline. CDR3 length equals 15 residues. CDR3 in DNA: TGTGCCAGCAGCGTGGGTCTAGCGGATAACAATGAGCAGTTCTTC. Translated, it gives CASSVGLADNNEQFF.

CDR3 sequence (DNA): TGTGCCAGCAGTTTGAGGACAGGGGGCGTAGAAAAACTGTTTTTT. Residues: CASSLRTGGVEKLFF. The V gene is TRBV28, the J gene TRBJ1-4, with 11 nucleotides matching TRBD1. There are 15 residues in the CDR3. The V and J ends lost 3 bases and 8 bases, in that order; junction bases with no gene match: 5. The germline V gene has CDR1 MDHEN and CDR2 SYDVKM.

This clonotype was detected only a few times. The chain carries TRBV6-2 or TRBV6-3 and TRBJ1-5, with 7 bases matching TRBD1. J was trimmed by 4 bases and V by 6 bases; bases with no gene match: 6. This CDR3 is 14 amino acids long. Per the germline V gene, CDR1 is MNHEY and CDR2 is SVGEGT. This CDR3 is CASSSTGFNQPQHF. In DNA, the CDR3 is TGTGCCAGCAGCTCGACAGGGTTTAATCAGCCCCAGCATTTT.

At least ten counts were recorded for this clonotype. This CDR3 reads CASSQERGTQETQYF. In DNA form, the CDR3 reads TGTGCCAGCAGCCAAGAACGGGGGACCCAAGAGACCCAGTACTTC. The V gene is TRBV4-2, the J gene TRBJ2-5, with D perhaps TRBD2 (6 bases). This CDR3 is 15 amino acids long. Germline loops: CDR1 LGHNA, CDR2 YNFKEQ. With 0 bases removed from V and 1 base from J, the gap between germline ends came to 9 bases.

The chain carries TRBV14 and TRBJ2-1, with TRBD1 matching over 8 bases. Losses at the gene ends were 3 bases for V and 8 bases for J; bases not matched to a gene: 6. The CDR3 contains 14 residues. Germline V gene sequence: CDR1 SGHDN, CDR2 FVKESK. CDR3 sequence (DNA): TGTGCCAGCAGCCACCAGACAGGGGTCGATGAGCAGTTCTTC. It codes for CASSHQTGVDEQFF.

This clonotype appeared a few times. The chain combines TRBV11-2 with TRBJ1-5; TRBD1 is a possible D gene (5 bases). Germline values: CDR1 SGHAT, CDR2 FQNNGV. The V gene lost 5 bases and the J gene lost 9 bases, with 17 bases spanning the gap. The CDR3 extends over 14 amino acids. The CDR3 sequence: CASSPDRGYLPQHF. The CDR3 nucleotides read TGTGCCAGCAGCCCAGACAGAGGGTATCTGCCCCAGCATTTT.

V and J are TRBV15 and TRBJ2-3; 9 nucleotides match TRBD2. Germline-derived CDR1 and CDR2 are LNHNV and YYDKDF (reference sequence). V dropped 5 bases and J dropped 2; count of bases not matched to a gene: 11. The CDR3 runs to 17 residues. The CDR3 reads CATSSYFSGSSTDTQYF. The DNA of the CDR3 is TGTGCCACCAGCTCCTACTTTAGCGGGAGTTCCACAGATACGCAGTATTTT.